Below are 3 T cell receptor beta chains sequenced from a single sample in a study of naive and memory T cell subsets. The beta constant-region primer was an equimolar mix of two oligonucleotides covering TRBC1 and TRBC2. Four rounds of PCR amplified the ligated cDNA using nested alpha and beta constant-region primers plus SP2. TCRdb called the UMI-ligation and nested PCR reads again in MiXCR, with one record for every CDR3 protein. The data hold 3,500 to 5,000 distinct CDR3 sequences, with less than 5.5% observed a single time. Sequencing was carried out using effector memory CD8+ T cells from blood. Specified subset: effector memory, CD45RA- CD27-. Receptor source: a human donor in good health.

This clonotype was counted many times. The CDR3 nucleotides are TGTGCCAGCAGTTACAGGGGCCATACTGAAGCTTTCTTT. It is translated as CASSYRGHTEAFF. The chain combines TRBV6-2 or TRBV6-3 with TRBJ1-1; TRBD1 might be the D (5 bases). Trimming pared 2 bases from V and 5 bases from J, leaving 9 bases between. This CDR3 has 13 residues. Germline V gives CDR1 MNHEY, CDR2 SVGEGT.

The table lists this clonotype with many counts. The V and J genes are TRBV28 and TRBJ1-2; the D is unclear. The CDR3 is 14 amino acids. Trimming removed 5 bases at V and 3 bases at J, with 13 bases between. Germline V lookup: CDR1 MDHEN, CDR2 SYDVKM. The CDR3 spells CASSPRVFDYGYTF. DNA of the CDR3: TGTGCCAGCAGTCCGAGGGTCTTCGACTATGGCTACACCTTC.

This clonotype was counted only a few times. The chain employs TRBV13 and TRBJ2-7; 8 bases are shared with TRBD2. J gave up 13 bases and V 5 bases, and 7 bases lay outside the gene matches. This CDR3 is built from 11 residues. Germline V gene lookup returns CDR1 PRHDT and CDR2 FYEKMQ (reference sequence). DNA of the CDR3: TGTGCCAGCAGCCTCAGCGGGAGTCAATACTTC. This translates into CASSLSGSQYF.